These T cell receptor beta chains were read from a single sample in a study of T cell responses to AZD1222 COVID-19 vaccine. Sequencing was performed with immunoSEQ multiplex PCR; in TCRdb, only in-frame clones are kept and a portion is missing. The sample includes 90,000 to 110,000 clones, 88% of them seen just once. This sample comprised peripheral blood, obtained on day 0 of MenACWY control vaccination. The receptors stem from an adult in good health. CDR3s include the opening cysteine and the closing phenylalanine or tryptophan. The order of the fields is clone size, J gene, V gene, CDR3 length, D gene, CDR3 protein. A D gene is named only where the DNA matches it firmly. The size entry is marked missing in some rows and otherwise reads once, few, many or a size class.

once TRBJ2-3 TRBV6-5 16 TRBD1 CASSSNTNRGGDTQYF
- TRBJ2-5 TRBV28 15 TRBD2 CASSSPGGLGVTQYF
- TRBJ1-2 TRBV2 12 - CASSAQGDGYTF
- TRBJ1-6 TRBV5-4 14 - CASSAREGNSPLHF
- TRBJ2-7 TRBV9 15 TRBD1 CASSVGGTGPYEQYF
- TRBJ2-1 TRBV7-3 13 TRBD1 CASSPGTGYEQFF
- TRBJ1-6 TRBV5-5 15 - CASSLMDVRNSPLHF
- TRBJ1-5 TRBV19 13 TRBD1 CASVRGPHQPQHF
- TRBJ2-7 TRBV5-5 13 - CASSRGSDREQYF
- TRBJ2-5 TRBV9 14 TRBD1 CASSPRTGGETQYF
- TRBJ2-1 TRBV11-2 12 - CASSFPSNEQFF
- TRBJ1-2 TRBV18 14 - CASSPQGGGYGYTF
- TRBJ2-1 TRBV7-9 15 - CASSHVRSGANEQFF
- TRBJ2-7 TRBV6-1 13 TRBD1 CASSRTGSYEQYF
- TRBJ2-7 TRBV5-1 15 - CASSLALGSGNEQYF
- TRBJ2-5 TRBV9 16 TRBD2 CASSLTSGRAIETQYF
- TRBJ1-3 TRBV9 16 - CASSAADGRSGNTIYF
- TRBJ1-2 TRBV5-4 14 - CASSITGAWGGYTF
- TRBJ2-7 TRBV18 15 - CASSPPTGASYEQYF
- TRBJ1-1 TRBV4-1 15 - CASSQGDRRGTEAFF
- TRBJ2-5 TRBV29-1 12 - CSVEQGRETQYF
- TRBJ2-7 TRBV28 12 - CASRAIGGEQYF
once TRBJ2-4 TRBV11-2 17 - CASSPEGLGGGGNIQYF
once TRBJ1-5 TRBV9 13 - CASSGWGGQPQHF
- TRBJ2-1 TRBV10-2 15 TRBD2 CASRTLAGGNNEQFF
- TRBJ1-6 TRBV5-1 16 TRBD1 CASSSDRGRDNSPLHF
- TRBJ1-6 TRBV5-5 14 - CASSEGTDVRQATF
- TRBJ2-5 TRBV18 15 TRBD1 CASSLVRGPQETQYF
- TRBJ2-5 TRBV3-1/TRBV3-2 12 - CASSQGLGTQYF
- TRBJ2-3 TRBV28 14 TRBD1 CASTRAGGVDTQYF
- TRBJ2-5 TRBV6-5 12 - CASARASETQYF
- TRBJ2-7 TRBV5-4 14 TRBD1 CASSSRTGDYEQYF
- TRBJ1-1 TRBV28 15 TRBD1 CASSPGGQGGTEAFF
- TRBJ2-7 TRBV5-1 13 - CASSPTGLHEQYF
- TRBJ1-6 TRBV6-2/TRBV6-3 13 - CASSPPRNSPLHF
few TRBJ2-3 TRBV15 13 - CATSRDAGDTQYF
- TRBJ1-2 TRBV28 15 - CASSLAGGQIYGYTF
- TRBJ1-2 TRBV2 13 - CASFEDEGHGYTF
- TRBJ1-5 TRBV18 17 TRBD1 CASSPGTGAWSNQPQHF
- TRBJ2-1 TRBV27 15 TRBD2 CASSSGTSGTGEQFF
- TRBJ1-1 TRBV6-5 14 - CATWRHRKNTEAFF
once TRBJ2-6 TRBV27 17 - CASARRDPSSGANVLTF
- TRBJ1-1 TRBV7-2 15 - CASSPRRGPNTEAFF
- TRBJ1-5 TRBV5-1 15 - CASSWTGDSNQPQHF
- TRBJ1-6 TRBV19 17 - CASMGGTRSSYNSPLHF
- TRBJ2-2 TRBV19 15 - CASSINRARDGELFF
- TRBJ2-1 TRBV27 13 - CASSAYSTDEQFF
- TRBJ1-3 TRBV4-2 16 - CASSHSGRGVGNTIYF
- TRBJ1-1 TRBV4-1 12 - CASSPPEGSAFF
- TRBJ1-1 TRBV9 15 - CASSVGQGASTEAFF
once TRBJ1-4 TRBV19 13 - CASRTATNEKLFF
- TRBJ2-7 TRBV7-8 12 - CASSQGTYEQYF
- TRBJ1-1 TRBV5-6 16 - CASSLAVGQENTEAFF
- TRBJ1-1 TRBV5-1 15 - CASSFAGVKGTEAFF
- TRBJ1-2 TRBV7-2 15 - CASSPAGLEEYGYTF